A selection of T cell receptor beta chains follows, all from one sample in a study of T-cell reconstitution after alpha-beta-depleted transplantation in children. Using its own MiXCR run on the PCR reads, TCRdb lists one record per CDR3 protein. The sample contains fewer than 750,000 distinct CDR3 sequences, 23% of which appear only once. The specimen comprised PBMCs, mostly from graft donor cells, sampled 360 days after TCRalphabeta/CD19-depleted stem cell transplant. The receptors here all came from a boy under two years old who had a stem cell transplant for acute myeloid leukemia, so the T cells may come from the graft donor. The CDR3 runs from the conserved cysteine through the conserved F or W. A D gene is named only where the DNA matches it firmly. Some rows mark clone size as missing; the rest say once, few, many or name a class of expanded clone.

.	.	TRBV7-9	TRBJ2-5	TGTGCCAGCAGCGTATACAGGGAAAAAGAGACCCAGTACTTC	CASSVYREKETQYF
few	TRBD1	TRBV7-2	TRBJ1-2	TGTGCCAGCAGCTCGCGGCAGGGGGACTATGGCTACACCTTC	CASSSRQGDYGYTF
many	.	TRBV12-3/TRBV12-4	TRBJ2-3	TGTGCCAGCAGTCCAGAGACTCGGGGAGACACAGATACGCAGTATTTT	CASSPETRGDTDTQYF
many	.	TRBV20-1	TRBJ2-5	TGCAGTGCTAGTCGGGCTAGCAAAGAGACCCAGTACTTC	CSASRASKETQYF
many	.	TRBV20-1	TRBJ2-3	TGCAGCGGGGAGCAGGGGGATACGCAGTATTTT	CSGEQGDTQYF
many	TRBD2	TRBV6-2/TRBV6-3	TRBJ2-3	TGTGCCAGCAGTTCCCCTAGCGGGGGGCCACCAGATACGCAGTATTTT	CASSSPSGGPPDTQYF
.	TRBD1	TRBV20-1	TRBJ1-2	TGCAGTGCTAGAGCGGGACAGGGTAAAGAGGGCTACACCTTC	CSARAGQGKEGYTF
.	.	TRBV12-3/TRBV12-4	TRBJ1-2	TGTGCCAGCAGCCATCGGGTGACGAGTTCCGCTAACTATGGCTACACCTTC	CASSHRVTSSANYGYTF
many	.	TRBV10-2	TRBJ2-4	TGCGCCAGCAGTAGAGCCCAGGGGAACATTCAGTACTTC	CASSRAQGNIQYF
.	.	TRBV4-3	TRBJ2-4	TGCGCCAGCAGCCCCAGGGTACAGCCACTAGCCAAAAACATTCAGTACTTC	CASSPRVQPLAKNIQYF
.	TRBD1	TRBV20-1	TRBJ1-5	TGCAGTGCGCTCCCGGGACAGCTTCTCAATCAGCCCCAGCATTTT	CSALPGQLLNQPQHF
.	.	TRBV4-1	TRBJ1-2	TGCGCCAGCAGCCAACGACAGAGGGTCTCCTATGGCTACACCTTC	CASSQRQRVSYGYTF
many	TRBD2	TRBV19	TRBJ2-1	TGTGCCAGTAGTATCGACTACAGCGGGGGGAACGTGGGATTCAGGGAGCAGTTCTTC	CASSIDYSGGNVGFREQFF
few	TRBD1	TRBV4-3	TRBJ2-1	TGCGCCAGCAGCCAAGATTGGGGACAGCACAATGAGCAGTTCTTC	CASSQDWGQHNEQFF
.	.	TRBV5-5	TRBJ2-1	TGTGCCAGCAGCTTACAGGGAGGGGGGCAGTTCTTC	CASSLQGGGQFF
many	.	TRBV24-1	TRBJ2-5	TGTGCCACCAGTGACCTGACGGAGGGACATCAAGAGACCCAGTACTTC	CATSDLTEGHQETQYF
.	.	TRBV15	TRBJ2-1	TGTGCCACCAGCAGAGACCTCCCTCAGTCCGCCCCGAGGGGAAATGAGCAGTTCTTC	CATSRDLPQSAPRGNEQFF
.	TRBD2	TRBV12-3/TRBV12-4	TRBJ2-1	TGTGCCAGCATCATAGCGGGGTTCTCCTACAATGAGCAGTTCTTC	CASIIAGFSYNEQFF
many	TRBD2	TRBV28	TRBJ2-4	TGTGCCAGCAGCCGGACTAGTTGGGGGAGAGATCCCAAAAACATTCAGTACTTC	CASSRTSWGRDPKNIQYF
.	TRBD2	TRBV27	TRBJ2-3	TGTGCCAGCAGTTTAAGGCTAGCGGGGGGGTACACAGATACGCAGTATTTT	CASSLRLAGGYTDTQYF
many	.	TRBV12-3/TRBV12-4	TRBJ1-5	TGTGCCAGCCTAACTCCAGGGACCAATCAGCCCCAGCATTTT	CASLTPGTNQPQHF
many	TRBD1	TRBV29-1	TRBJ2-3	TGCAGCGTTTCCGGGACAGAGGGCACAGATACGCAGTATTTT	CSVSGTEGTDTQYF
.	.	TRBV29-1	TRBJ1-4	TGCAGCGTCGGAGGGAGGGCTAATGAAAAACTGTTTTTT	CSVGGRANEKLFF
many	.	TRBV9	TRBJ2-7	TGTGCCAGCAGCGTAGGACAGGCCCCGGGCGGGCAGTACTTC	CASSVGQAPGGQYF
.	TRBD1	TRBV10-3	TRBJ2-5	TGTGCCATCAGTGGACAGGGGGCCAGGGGAGAGACCCAGTACTTC	CAISGQGARGETQYF
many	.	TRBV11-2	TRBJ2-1	TGTGCCAGCAGCTTATCTCCCCTTAGGAGCGATGAGCAGTTCTTC	CASSLSPLRSDEQFF
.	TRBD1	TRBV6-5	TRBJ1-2	TGTGCCAGCAGTCGAGGACAGGGATTCACCTTC	CASSRGQGFTF
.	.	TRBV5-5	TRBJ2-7	TGTGCCAGCAGCCGCCTTTCGGGGGCGGCCTCCTACGAGCAGTACTTC	CASSRLSGAASYEQYF
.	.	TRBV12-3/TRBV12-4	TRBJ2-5	TGTGCCAGCAGTTCACTAGGGGGAGAGACCCAGTACTTC	CASSSLGGETQYF
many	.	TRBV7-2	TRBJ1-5	TGTGCCAGCGCCAGTGGGGACAACAATCAGCCCCAGCATTTT	CASASGDNNQPQHF
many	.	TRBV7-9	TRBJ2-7	TGTGCCAGCAGCCACGGACAGATTATTTACGAGCAGTACTTC	CASSHGQIIYEQYF
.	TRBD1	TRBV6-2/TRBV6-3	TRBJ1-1	TGTGCCAGCAGCCCCGGGACAGGGGACATGAACACTGAAGCTTTCTTT	CASSPGTGDMNTEAFF
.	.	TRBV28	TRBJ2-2	TGTGCCAGCAGCTTGGGACACCTGGGGACCGGGGAGCTGTTTTTT	CASSLGHLGTGELFF
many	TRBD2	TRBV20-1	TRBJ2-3	TGCAGTGCTAGTTTGGCTAGCGGGGGGTCGGGTACGCAGTATTTT	CSASLASGGSGTQYF
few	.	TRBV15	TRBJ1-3	TGTGCCACCAGCAGAGATCCTTACTCCAACTCTGGAAACACCATATATTTT	CATSRDPYSNSGNTIYF
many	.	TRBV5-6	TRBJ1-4	TGTGCCAGCAGCCTCAGGACGGGCCATGAAAAACTGTTTTTT	CASSLRTGHEKLFF
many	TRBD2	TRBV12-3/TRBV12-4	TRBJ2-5	TGTGCCAGCAGTTTCCAGCGGGGGGGCCGAAAGACCCAGTACTTC	CASSFQRGGRKTQYF
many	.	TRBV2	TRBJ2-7	TGTGCCAGCAGTGACCCAGACAGGACATACGAGCAGTACTTC	CASSDPDRTYEQYF
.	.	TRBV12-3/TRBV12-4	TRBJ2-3	TGTGCCAGCAGTTTGAAGAAAGATACGCAGTATTTT	CASSLKKDTQYF
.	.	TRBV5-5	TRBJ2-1	TGTGCCAGCAGATTGACAGGCTCCAATGAGCAGTTCTTC	CASRLTGSNEQFF
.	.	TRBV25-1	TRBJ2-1	TGTGCCAGCAGCCCGTTGGCGGGGACGAGCTCCTACAATGAGCAGTTCTTC	CASSPLAGTSSYNEQFF
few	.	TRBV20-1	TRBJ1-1	TGCAGCGGCCAAACACCGAACACTGAAGCTTTCTTT	CSGQTPNTEAFF
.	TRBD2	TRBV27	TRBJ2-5	TGTGCCAGCAGGCAAGGGGTCGGGGGGGAAGATGGAGAGACCCAGTACTTC	CASRQGVGGEDGETQYF
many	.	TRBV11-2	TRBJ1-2	TGTGCCAGCAGCTTAGATTCCGGACAAGGTATAGACTATGGCTACACCTTC	CASSLDSGQGIDYGYTF
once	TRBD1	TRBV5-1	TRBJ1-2	TGCGCCAGCAGCTCCCGGACAGGAACAACCTATGGCTACACCTTC	CASSSRTGTTYGYTF
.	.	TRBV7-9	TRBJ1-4	TGTGCCAGCAGCTTGCTCGGAAAACTGTTTTTT	CASSLLGKLFF
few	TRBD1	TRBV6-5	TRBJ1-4	TGTGCCAGCAGTTACTCCCATCCGGGGACAGGGGGCGAAAAACTGTTTTTT	CASSYSHPGTGGEKLFF
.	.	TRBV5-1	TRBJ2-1	TGCGCCAGCTACGCTCCGGGACAAGGAATCTACAATGAGCAGTTCTTC	CASYAPGQGIYNEQFF
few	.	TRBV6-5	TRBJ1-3	TGTGCCAGCAGTTACTCTAGGGGTTCTGGGGGAAACACCATATATTTT	CASSYSRGSGGNTIYF
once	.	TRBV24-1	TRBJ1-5	TGTGCCACCAGTGCGGGAAGGGATAGCAATCAGCCCCAGCATTTT	CATSAGRDSNQPQHF
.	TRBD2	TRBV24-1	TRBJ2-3	TGTGCCACCAGTGATAGACTAGCGGGGGAAACAGATACGCAGTATTTT	CATSDRLAGETDTQYF
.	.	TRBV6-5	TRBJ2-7	TGTGCCACCGGAAGGGAGGACTACGAGCAGTACTTC	CATGREDYEQYF
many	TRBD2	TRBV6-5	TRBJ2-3	TGTGCCAGCAGTTCCGGGACTAGCGGGGAGACTACGCAGTATTTT	CASSSGTSGETTQYF
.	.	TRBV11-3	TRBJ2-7	TGTGCCAGCAGCTTAGATCGAAGCGTCCCCTCCTACGAGCAGTACTTC	CASSLDRSVPSYEQYF
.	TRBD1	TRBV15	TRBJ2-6	TGTGCCACCAGCAGAAGGGACAGCGATAGCTCTGGGGCCAACGTCCTGACTTTC	CATSRRDSDSSGANVLTF
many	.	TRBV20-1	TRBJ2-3	TGCATCCCCTCAAGGCTAGTCCGAACAGATACGCAGTATTTT	CIPSRLVRTDTQYF
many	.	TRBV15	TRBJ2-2	TGTGCCACCAGCAGAGACAGGGGGGAGCTGTTTTTT	CATSRDRGELFF
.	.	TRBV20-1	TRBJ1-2	TGCAGTGCTGCGGATGGCTACACCTTC	CSAADGYTF
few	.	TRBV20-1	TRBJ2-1	TGCAGTGCAAAGTGGGGTGAGCAGTTCTTC	CSAKWGEQFF